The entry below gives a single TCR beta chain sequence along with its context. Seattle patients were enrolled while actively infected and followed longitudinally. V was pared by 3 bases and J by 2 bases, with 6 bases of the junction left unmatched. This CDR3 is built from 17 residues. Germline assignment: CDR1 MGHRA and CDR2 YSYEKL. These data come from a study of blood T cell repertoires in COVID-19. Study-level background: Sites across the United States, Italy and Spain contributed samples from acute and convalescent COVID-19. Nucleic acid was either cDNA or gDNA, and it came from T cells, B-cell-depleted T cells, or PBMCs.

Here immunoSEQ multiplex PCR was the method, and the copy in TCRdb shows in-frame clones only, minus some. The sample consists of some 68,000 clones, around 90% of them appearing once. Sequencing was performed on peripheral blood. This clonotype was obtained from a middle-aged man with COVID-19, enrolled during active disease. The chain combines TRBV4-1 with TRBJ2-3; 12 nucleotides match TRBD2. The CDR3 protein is CASSHDTSGRFTDTQYF. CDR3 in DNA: TGCGCCAGCAGCCACGATACTAGCGGGAGGTTCACAGATACGCAGTATTTT.